This entry features one T cell receptor (beta chain) sequence. This sample was taken from a study of T cell repertoires in urothelial bladder cancer. Assay: immunoSEQ multiplex PCR; the TCRdb copy retains only in-frame clones and omits some. The data hold about 6,400 clones, with 70% to 75% observed a single time. The V gene lost 3 bases and the J gene lost 5 bases, with 8 bases spanning the gap. Germline CDR1 is SEHNR and CDR2 is FQNEAQ (reference sequence). The CDR3 runs 12 residues. The sample was tumor-infiltrating cells from bladder cancer. This sequence originates from a human donor with urothelial carcinoma. The chain links TRBV7-9 to TRBJ2-7; D gene uncertain. The CDR3 region has the DNA TGTGCCAGCAGCTTCGGGCGGAACGAGCAGTACTTC. This sequence encodes CASSFGRNEQYF.